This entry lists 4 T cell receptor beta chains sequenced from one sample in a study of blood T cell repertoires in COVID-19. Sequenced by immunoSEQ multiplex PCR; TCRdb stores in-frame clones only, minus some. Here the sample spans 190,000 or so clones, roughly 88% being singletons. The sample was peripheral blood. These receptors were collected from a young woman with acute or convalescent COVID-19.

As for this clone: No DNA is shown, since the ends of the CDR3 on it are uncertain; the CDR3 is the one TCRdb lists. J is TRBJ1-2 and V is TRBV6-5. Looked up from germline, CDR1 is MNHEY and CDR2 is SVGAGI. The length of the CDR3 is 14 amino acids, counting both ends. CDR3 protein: CASSTSGLNYGYTF.

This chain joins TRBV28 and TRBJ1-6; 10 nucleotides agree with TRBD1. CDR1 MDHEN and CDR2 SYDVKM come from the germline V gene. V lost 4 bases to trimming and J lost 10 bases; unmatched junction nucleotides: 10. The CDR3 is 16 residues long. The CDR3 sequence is CASSSYAGTGDSPLHF. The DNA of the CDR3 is TGTGCCAGCAGTTCCTACGCCGGGACAGGGGACTCACCCCTCCACTTT.

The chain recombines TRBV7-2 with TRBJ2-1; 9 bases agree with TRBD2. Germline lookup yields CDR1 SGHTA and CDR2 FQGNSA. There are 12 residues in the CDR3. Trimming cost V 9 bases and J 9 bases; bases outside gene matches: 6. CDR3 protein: CASSGSLGEQFF. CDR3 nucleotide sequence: TGTGCCAGTAGCGGGAGTTTAGGTGAGCAGTTCTTC.

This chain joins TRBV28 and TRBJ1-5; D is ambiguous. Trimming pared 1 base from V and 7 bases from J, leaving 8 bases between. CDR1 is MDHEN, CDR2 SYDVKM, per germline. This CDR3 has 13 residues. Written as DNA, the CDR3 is TGTGCCAGCAGTTTATCCGTTGGCCAGCCCCAGCATTTT. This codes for CASSLSVGQPQHF.